This T cell receptor beta chain was retrieved from a study of T cell responses to AZD1222 COVID-19 vaccine. Study results and limitations: Clonal diversity may have been underestimated in mostly white British donors. Repertoires were obtained only post-peak T cell response.

Germline-derived CDR1 and CDR2 are SGHRS and YFSETQ. CDR3 size: 13 residues. V lost 0 bases, J lost 8 bases, and 9 bases lay in between. A remark on this clone: The target antigen is unknown.

Assay: immunoSEQ multiplex PCR; the TCRdb copy retains only in-frame clones and omits some. Seen here are more than 140,000 clones, about 91% observed once, and the top ten hold around 2.2%. The input for sequencing was peripheral blood, taken on day 0 of AZD1222 vaccination. The receptor's source is an adult in good health. The chain has TRBV5-1 and TRBJ2-1; D remains ambiguous. The CDR3: CASSLGGGDEQFF. The CDR3, as DNA: TGCGCCAGCAGCTTGGGGGGTGGTGATGAGCAGTTCTTC.